The clone carrying this T cell receptor beta chain was recorded once. The entry originates in a study of blood T cell repertoires in COVID-19. Study background: Acute and convalescent COVID-19 specimens originated in the United States, Italy and Spain. Sources were T cells, B-cell-depleted T cells, or PBMCs; the material itself was cDNA or gDNA.

As processed by the authors: Reference gene primer amplification in the assay estimated nucleated cell counts. Measured with immunoSEQ multiplex PCR; TCRdb has only the in-frame clones, and not every one. Clone size and V and J calls were adopted from that table, with D and trimming inferred from the DNA. Here the sample spans 250,000 or so clones, nearly 85% being singletons. V was clipped by 0 bases and J by 5 bases; unmatched bases: 4. Germline CDR1 SGHTA, CDR2 FQGNSA. There are 16 residues in the CDR3. Sequenced sample: peripheral blood. The sequence derives from a human donor in a cohort sampled during active COVID-19. The chain recombines TRBV7-2 with TRBJ2-1, with 10 bases lining up with TRBD2. This chain's CDR3 is CASSLASLAGDNEQFF. The CDR3 DNA reads as TGTGCCAGCAGCTTAGCGTCGCTAGCGGGAGACAATGAGCAGTTCTTC.